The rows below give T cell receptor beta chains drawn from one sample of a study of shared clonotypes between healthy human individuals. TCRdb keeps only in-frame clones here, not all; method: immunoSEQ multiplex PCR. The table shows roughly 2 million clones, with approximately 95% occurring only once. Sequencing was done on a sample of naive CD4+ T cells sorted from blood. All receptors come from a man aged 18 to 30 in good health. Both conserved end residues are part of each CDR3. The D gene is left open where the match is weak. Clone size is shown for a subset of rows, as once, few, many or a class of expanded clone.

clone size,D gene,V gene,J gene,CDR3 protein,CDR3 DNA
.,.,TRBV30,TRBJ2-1,CAWTASGSYNEQFF,TGTGCCTGGACGGCCTCGGGATCCTACAATGAGCAGTTCTTC
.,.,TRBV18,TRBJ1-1,CASSPGRDTEAFF,TGTGCCAGCTCACCGGGGAGGGACACTGAAGCTTTCTTT
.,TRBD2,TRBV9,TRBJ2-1,CASSVAPAGGTVNEQFF,TGTGCCAGCAGCGTGGCACCAGCGGGAGGCACAGTCAATGAGCAGTTCTTC
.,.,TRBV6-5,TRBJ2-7,CASSYSHGGGYEQYF,TGTGCCAGCAGTTACTCGCACGGGGGCGGTTACGAGCAGTACTTC
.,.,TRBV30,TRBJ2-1,CAWSERGGSYNEQFF,TGTGCCTGGAGTGAAAGGGGGGGCTCCTACAATGAGCAGTTCTTC
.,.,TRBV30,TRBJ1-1,CAWSRQGLEAFF,TGTGCCTGGAGTCGGCAGGGGCTTGAAGCTTTCTTT
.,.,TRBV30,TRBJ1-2,CAWSPFGNTF,TGTGCCTGGAGTCCCTTTGGGAACACCTTC
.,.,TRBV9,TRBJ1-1,CASSPSWGRGDENTEAFF,TGTGCCAGCAGCCCTTCCTGGGGCAGAGGAGACGAAAACACTGAAGCTTTCTTT
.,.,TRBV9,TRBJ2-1,CASSVAPDNSYNEQFF,TGTGCCAGCAGCGTAGCGCCGGACAACTCCTACAATGAGCAGTTCTTC
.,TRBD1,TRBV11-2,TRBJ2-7,CASSLIDITGTVGYEQYF,TGTGCCAGCAGCCTGATCGATATCACCGGGACAGTTGGCTACGAGCAGTACTTC
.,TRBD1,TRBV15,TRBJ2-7,CATSSPSGQGRWQYF,TGTGCCACCAGCAGTCCCTCGGGACAGGGACGATGGCAGTACTTC
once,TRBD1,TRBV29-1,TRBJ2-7,CSVGTGGNEQYF,TGCAGCGTCGGTACAGGGGGCAACGAGCAGTACTTC
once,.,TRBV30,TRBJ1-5,CAWSPLRRDQPQHF,TGTGCCTGGAGTCCACTTAGGAGAGATCAGCCCCAGCATTTT
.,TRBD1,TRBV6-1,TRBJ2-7,CASSEPIPTGGKGYEQYF,TGTGCCAGCAGTGAACCGATACCGACAGGGGGAAAAGGGTACGAGCAGTACTTC
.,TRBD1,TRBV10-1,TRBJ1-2,CASSEGRGYGYTF,TGCGCCAGCAGTGAAGGCAGGGGGTATGGCTACACCTTC
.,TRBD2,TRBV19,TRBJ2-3,CASSSPGLVGLDTQYF,TGTGCCAGTAGTAGCCCGGGACTAGTCGGTTTGGATACGCAGTATTTT
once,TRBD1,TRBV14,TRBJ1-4,CASRPNRGVKEKLFF,TGTGCCAGCAGACCCAACAGGGGCGTTAAAGAAAAACTGTTTTTT
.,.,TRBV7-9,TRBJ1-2,CASSRDGANYGYTF,TGTGCCAGCAGCCGGGACGGCGCTAACTATGGCTACACCTTC
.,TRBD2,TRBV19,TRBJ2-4,CASTPSGENIQYF,TGTGCCAGTACCCCTAGCGGGGAGAACATTCAGTACTTC
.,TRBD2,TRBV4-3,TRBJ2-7,CASSQDSGLAGGRLYEQYF,TGCGCCAGCAGCCAAGATTCGGGACTAGCGGGAGGCCGCCTCTACGAGCAGTACTTC
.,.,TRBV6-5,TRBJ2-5,CASRNEGGGETQYF,TGTGCCAGCAGAAACGAGGGAGGTGGAGAGACCCAGTACTTC
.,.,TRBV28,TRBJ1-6,CASSLPSSYNSPLHF,TGTGCCAGCAGTTTGCCAAGCTCCTATAATTCACCCCTCCACTTT
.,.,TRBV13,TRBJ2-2,CASSQITGELFF,TGTGCCAGCAGTCAAATAACCGGGGAGCTGTTTTTT
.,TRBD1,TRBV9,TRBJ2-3,CASSVGSGQGTDTQYF,TGTGCCAGCAGCGTAGGATCGGGACAGGGCACAGATACGCAGTATTTT
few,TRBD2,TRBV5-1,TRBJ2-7,CASSVSGSGYEQYF,TGCGCCAGCAGCGTTAGCGGGAGCGGCTACGAGCAGTACTTC
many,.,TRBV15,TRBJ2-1,CATSRDRYNEQFF,TGTGCCACCAGCAGAGATCGGTACAATGAGCAGTTCTTC
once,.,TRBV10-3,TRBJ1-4,CAISDSSGKLFF,TGTGCCATCAGTGACTCGAGCGGAAAACTGTTTTTT
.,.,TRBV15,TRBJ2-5,CATSREHGTLGEETQYF,TGTGCCACCAGCAGAGAACACGGGACACTAGGAGAAGAGACCCAGTACTTC
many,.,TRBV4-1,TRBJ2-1,CASSQDPTSPAYNEQFF,TGCGCCAGCAGCCAAGATCCAACAAGTCCCGCCTACAATGAGCAGTTCTTC
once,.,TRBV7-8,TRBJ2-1,CASSLVGFAYNEQFF,TGTGCCAGCAGCTTAGTGGGGTTCGCGTACAATGAGCAGTTCTTC
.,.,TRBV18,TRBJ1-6,CASSLWGPRGDSPLHF,TGTGCCAGCTCACTGTGGGGCCCCCGGGGTGATTCACCCCTCCACTTT
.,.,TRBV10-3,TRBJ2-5,CAISESSYQETQYF,TGTGCCATCAGTGAGTCCAGCTACCAAGAGACCCAGTACTTC
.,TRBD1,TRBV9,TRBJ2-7,CASSAGRVDRGLYEQYF,TGTGCCAGCAGCGCCGGCCGTGTGGACAGGGGTTTGTACGAGCAGTACTTC
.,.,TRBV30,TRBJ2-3,CAWGRDTQYF,TGTGCCTGGGGCAGGGATACGCAGTATTTT
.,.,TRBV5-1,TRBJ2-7,CASSLVLGYSYEQYF,TGCGCCAGCAGCTTGGTCCTGGGTTACTCCTACGAGCAGTACTTC
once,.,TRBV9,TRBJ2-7,CASSPPLGEQYF,TGTGCCAGCAGCCCCCCATTGGGCGAGCAGTACTTC
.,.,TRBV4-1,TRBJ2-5,CASSQVQGYETQYF,TGCGCCAGCAGCCAAGTCCAGGGGTACGAGACCCAGTACTTC
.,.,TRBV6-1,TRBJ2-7,CASSDTGKQYF,TGTGCCAGCAGTGACACAGGAAAGCAGTACTTC
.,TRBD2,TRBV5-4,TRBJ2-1,CASSSSGGWDEQFF,TGTGCCAGCAGCTCTAGCGGGGGGTGGGATGAGCAGTTCTTC
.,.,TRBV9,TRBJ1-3,CASSVGMGTASSGNTIYF,TGTGCCAGCAGCGTAGGGATGGGGACCGCGAGCTCTGGAAACACCATATATTTT
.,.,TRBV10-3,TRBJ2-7,CASSYKVYEQYF,TGTGCCAGCAGTTATAAGGTCTACGAGCAGTACTTC